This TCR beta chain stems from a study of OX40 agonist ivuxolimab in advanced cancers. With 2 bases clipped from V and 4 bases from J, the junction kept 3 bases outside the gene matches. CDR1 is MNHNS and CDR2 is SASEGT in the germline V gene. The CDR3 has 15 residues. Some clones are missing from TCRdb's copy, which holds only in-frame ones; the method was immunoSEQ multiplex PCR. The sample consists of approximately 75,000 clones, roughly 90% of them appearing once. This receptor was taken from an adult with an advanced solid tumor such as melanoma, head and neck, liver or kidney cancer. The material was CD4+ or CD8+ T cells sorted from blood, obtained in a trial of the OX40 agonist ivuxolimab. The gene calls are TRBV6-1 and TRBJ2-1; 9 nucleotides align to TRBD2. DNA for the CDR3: TGTGCCAGCAGTGAACTAGCGGGGACTTACAATGAGCAGTTCTTC. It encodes CASSELAGTYNEQFF.